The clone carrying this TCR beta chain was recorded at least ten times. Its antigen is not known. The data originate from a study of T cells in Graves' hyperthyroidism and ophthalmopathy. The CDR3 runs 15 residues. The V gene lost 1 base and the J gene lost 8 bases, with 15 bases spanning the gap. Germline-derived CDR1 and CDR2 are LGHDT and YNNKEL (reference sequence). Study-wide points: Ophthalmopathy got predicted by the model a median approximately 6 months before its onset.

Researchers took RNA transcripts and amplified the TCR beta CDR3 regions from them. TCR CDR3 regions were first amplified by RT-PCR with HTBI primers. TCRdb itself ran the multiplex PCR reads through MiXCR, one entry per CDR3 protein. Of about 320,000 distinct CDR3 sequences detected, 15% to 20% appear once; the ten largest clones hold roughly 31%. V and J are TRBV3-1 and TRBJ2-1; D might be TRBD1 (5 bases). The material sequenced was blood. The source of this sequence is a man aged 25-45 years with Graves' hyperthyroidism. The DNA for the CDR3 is TGTGCCAGCAGCCAAGTTGGAAGACAGACAGATGAGCAGTTCTTC. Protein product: CASSQVGRQTDEQFF.